The 5 T cell receptor beta chains below all came from one sample that was sequenced in a study of monozygotic twins with inflammatory bowel disease. With the 5' RACE reads reprocessed, TCRdb shows one record per CDR3 protein and no DNA. This sample's table reports around 450,000 distinct CDR3 sequences. The sequenced material came from blood. All receptors come from a human donor with ulcerative colitis or Crohn's disease, or a healthy co-twin of an affected twin (not recorded which).

The V call is TRBV3-1, the J call TRBJ2-7; TCRdb selects TRBD1, and the lack of DNA leaves this call unchecked. CDR1 is LGHDT, CDR2 YNNKEL, per germline (reference sequence). The CDR3 spans 13 residues. The CDR3 spells CASRDTGQGRQYF.

The chain employs TRBV7-9 and TRBJ2-4; TCRdb proposes TRBD1, but this gene call is untestable without DNA. This CDR3 spans 11 amino acids. Germline-derived CDR1 and CDR2 are SEHNR and FQNEAQ (reference sequence). The chain's CDR3 is CASSSGTGEYF. The full variable domain, completed using reference TRBV7-9 and TRBJ2-4, is DTGVSQNPRHKITKRGQNVTFRCDPISEHNRLYWYRQTLGQGPEFLTYFQNEAQLEKSRLLSDRFSAERPKGSFSTLEIQRTEQGDSAMYLCASSSGTGEYFGAGTRLSVL.

V gene TRBV7-9 combines with J gene TRBJ1-2; without DNA, the TCRdb call of TRBD1 cannot be checked. Germline loops: CDR1 SEHNR, CDR2 FQNEAQ (reference sequence). The CDR3 runs to 14 residues. CDR3 protein: CASSQGGGGYGYTF. The whole variable domain, filled in from reference TRBV7-9 and TRBJ1-2, reads DTGVSQNPRHKITKRGQNVTFRCDPISEHNRLYWYRQTLGQGPEFLTYFQNEAQLEKSRLLSDRFSAERPKGSFSTLEIQRTEQGDSAMYLCASSQGGGGYGYTFGSGTRLTVV.

The gene calls are TRBV4-1 and TRBJ1-5; no DNA is available, so the TRBD1 call from TCRdb remains unchecked. The CDR3 sequence is 16 residues long. Germline V gene data show CDR1 as MGHRA and CDR2 as YSYEKL. CDR3 protein: CASSQDPGTEYQPQHF.

The V call is TRBV7-9, the J call TRBJ1-2; the D gene TCRdb calls, TRBD1, cannot be checked with no DNA. The CDR3 length is 14 residues. The germline V gene encodes CDR1 SEHNR and CDR2 FQNEAQ (reference sequence). The CDR3 spells CASSLAHRGDGYTF.